The TCR beta chain under discussion was sequenced for a study of a mutant IDH1 vaccine in newly diagnosed glioma. Whole-study context: Treated individuals were around 62% male and around 38% female, averaging about 42 years of age.

Documented time point: week 35, safety follow-up. Vaccine doses each comprised 300 ug of mutant IDH1 20-mer peptide, with topical imiquimod. For this clone: No antigen is known for it.

Germline assignment: CDR1 SEHNR and CDR2 FQNEAQ (reference sequence). The CDR3 contains 14 residues. Trimming cost V 5 bases and J 3 bases, with 11 bases left between them. TCRdb's table, derived via immunoSEQ multiplex PCR, lists solely in-frame clones and lacks some. The sample has approximately 50,000 clones; more than 75% are singletons. The sequenced sample was PBMCs, obtained from a glioma patient whose treatment included an IDH1 peptide vaccine. The TCR was taken from a woman aged 35 to 49 with glioma. The V gene is TRBV7-9, the J gene TRBJ1-3; TRBD1 is a possible D gene (5 bases). The CDR3: CASSAQGYGNTIYF. Here the CDR3 DNA reads TGTGCCAGCAGCGCCCAGGGTTATGGAAACACCATATATTTT.